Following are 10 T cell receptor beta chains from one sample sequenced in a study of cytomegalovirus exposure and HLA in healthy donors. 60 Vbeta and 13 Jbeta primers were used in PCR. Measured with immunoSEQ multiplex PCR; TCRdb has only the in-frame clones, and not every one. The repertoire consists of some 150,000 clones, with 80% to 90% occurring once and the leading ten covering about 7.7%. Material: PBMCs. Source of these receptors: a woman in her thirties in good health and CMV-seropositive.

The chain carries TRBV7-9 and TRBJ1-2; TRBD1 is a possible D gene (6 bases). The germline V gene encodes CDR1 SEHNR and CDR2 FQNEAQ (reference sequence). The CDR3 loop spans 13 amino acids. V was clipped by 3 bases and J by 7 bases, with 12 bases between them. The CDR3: CASSLGTNLGYTF. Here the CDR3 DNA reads TGTGCCAGCAGCTTGGGGACAAATCTTGGCTACACCTTC.

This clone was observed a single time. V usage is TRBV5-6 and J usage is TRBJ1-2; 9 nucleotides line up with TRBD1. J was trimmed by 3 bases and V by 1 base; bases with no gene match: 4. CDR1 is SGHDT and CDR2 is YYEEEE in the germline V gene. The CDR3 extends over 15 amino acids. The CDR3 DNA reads TGTGCCAGCAGCTTGCACAGGGGGCGCGACTATGGCTACACCTTC. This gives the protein CASSLHRGRDYGYTF. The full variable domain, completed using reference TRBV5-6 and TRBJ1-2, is DAGVTQSPTHLIKTRGQQVTLRCSPKSGHDTVSWYQQALGQGPQFIFQYYEEEERQRGNFPDRFSGHQFPNYSSELNVNALLLGDSALYLCASSLHRGRDYGYTFGSGTRLTVV.

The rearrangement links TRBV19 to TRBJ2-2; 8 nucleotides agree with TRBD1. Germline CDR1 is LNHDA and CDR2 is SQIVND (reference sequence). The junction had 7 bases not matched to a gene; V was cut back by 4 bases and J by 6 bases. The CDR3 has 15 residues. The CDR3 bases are TGTGCCAGTAGTAACTACGGGACAGGCTCCGGGGAGCTGTTTTTT. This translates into CASSNYGTGSGELFF.

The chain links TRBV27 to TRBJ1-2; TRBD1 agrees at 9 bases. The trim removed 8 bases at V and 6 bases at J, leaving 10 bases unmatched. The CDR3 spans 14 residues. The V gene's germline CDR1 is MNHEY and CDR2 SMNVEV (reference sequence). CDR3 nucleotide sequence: TGTGCCAGCCGGTGGGGACAGGGCATCCATGGCTACACCTTC. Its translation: CASRWGQGIHGYTF.

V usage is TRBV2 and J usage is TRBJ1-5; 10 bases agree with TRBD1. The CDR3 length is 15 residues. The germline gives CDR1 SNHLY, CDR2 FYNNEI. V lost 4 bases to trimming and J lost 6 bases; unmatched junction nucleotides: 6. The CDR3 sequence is CASSVRQGASQPQHF. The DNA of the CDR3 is TGTGCCAGCAGTGTTCGACAGGGGGCGTCTCAGCCCCAGCATTTT. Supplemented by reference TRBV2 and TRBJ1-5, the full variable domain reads EPEVTQTPSHQVTQMGQEVILRCVPISNHLYFYWYRQILGQKVEFLVSFYNNEISEKSEIFDDQFSVERPDGSNFTLKIRSTKLEDSAMYFCASSVRQGASQPQHFGDGTRLSIL.

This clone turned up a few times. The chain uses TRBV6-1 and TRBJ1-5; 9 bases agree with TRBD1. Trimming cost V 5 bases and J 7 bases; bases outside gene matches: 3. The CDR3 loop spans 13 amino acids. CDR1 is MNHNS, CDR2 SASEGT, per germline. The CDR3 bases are TGTGCCAGCAGTCGACAGGGGGGACAGCCCCAGCATTTT. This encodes CASSRQGGQPQHF.

CDR3 nucleotides: TGTGCCAGCAGTGAAGAAGCGGGGGCCACAGATACGCAGTATTTT. Translation: CASSEEAGATDTQYF. This chain connects TRBV6-4 to TRBJ2-3, with 8 bases matching TRBD2. V shed 3 bases and J 2 bases; nucleotides not matched to a gene: 4. The length of the CDR3 is 15 residues. Looked up from germline, CDR1 is MRHNA and CDR2 is SNTAGT.

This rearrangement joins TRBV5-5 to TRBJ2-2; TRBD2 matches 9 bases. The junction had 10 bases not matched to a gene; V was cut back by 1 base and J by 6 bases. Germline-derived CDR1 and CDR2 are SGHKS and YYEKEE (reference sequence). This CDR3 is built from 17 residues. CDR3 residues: CASSLSPSGGRSGELFF. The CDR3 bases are TGTGCCAGCAGCTTGTCCCCCAGCGGGGGGCGCTCCGGGGAGCTGTTTTTT.

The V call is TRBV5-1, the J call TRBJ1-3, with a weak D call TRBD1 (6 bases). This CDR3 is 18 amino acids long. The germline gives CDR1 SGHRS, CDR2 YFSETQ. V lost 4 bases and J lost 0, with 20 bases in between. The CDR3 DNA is TGCGCCAGCAGCCTAGACATAACTACAGGGACCTCTGGAAACACCATATATTTT. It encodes CASSLDITTGTSGNTIYF. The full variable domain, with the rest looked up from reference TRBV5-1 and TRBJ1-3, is KAGVTQTPRYLIKTRGQQVTLSCSPISGHRSVSWYQQTPGQGLQFLFEYFSETQRNKGNFPGRFSGRQFSNSRSEMNVSTLELGDSALYLCASSLDITTGTSGNTIYFGEGSWLTVV.

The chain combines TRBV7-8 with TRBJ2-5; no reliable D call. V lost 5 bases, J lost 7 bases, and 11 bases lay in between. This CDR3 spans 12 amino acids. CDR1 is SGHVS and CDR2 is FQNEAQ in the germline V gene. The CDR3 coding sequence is TGTGCCAGCAGCGCAACCTATGGGACCCAGTACTTC. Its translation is CASSATYGTQYF.